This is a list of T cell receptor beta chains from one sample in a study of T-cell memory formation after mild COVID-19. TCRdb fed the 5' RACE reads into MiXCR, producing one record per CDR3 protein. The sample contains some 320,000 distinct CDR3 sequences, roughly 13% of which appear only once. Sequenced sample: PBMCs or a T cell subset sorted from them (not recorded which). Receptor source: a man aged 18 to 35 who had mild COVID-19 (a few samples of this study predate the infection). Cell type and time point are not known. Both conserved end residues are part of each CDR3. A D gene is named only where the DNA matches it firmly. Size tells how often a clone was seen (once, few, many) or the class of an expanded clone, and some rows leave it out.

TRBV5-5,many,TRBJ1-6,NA,CASSFPSYNSPLHF,TGTGCCAGCAGCTTCCCCTCCTATAATTCACCCCTCCACTTT
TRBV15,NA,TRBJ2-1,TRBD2,CATSRDFASGYNEQFF,TGTGCCACCAGCAGAGATTTCGCTAGCGGTTACAATGAGCAGTTCTTC
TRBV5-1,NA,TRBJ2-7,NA,CASSPVKGSSYEQYF,TGCGCCAGCAGCCCAGTCAAGGGGAGCTCCTACGAGCAGTACTTC
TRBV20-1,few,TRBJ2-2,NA,CSARQWRNTGELFF,TGCAGTGCTAGACAGTGGAGGAACACCGGGGAGCTGTTTTTT
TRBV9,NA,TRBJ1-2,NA,CASSPASYGYTF,TGTGCCAGCAGCCCCGCAAGCTATGGCTACACCTTC
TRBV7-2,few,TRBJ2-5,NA,CASSPARSVLGETQYF,TGTGCCAGCAGCCCAGCCCGGTCGGTTTTGGGAGAGACCCAGTACTTC
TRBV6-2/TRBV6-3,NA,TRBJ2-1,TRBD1,CASSYHRDRGNNEQFF,TGTGCCAGCAGTTACCACCGGGACAGGGGAAACAATGAGCAGTTCTTC
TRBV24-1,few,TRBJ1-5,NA,CATSGPDRRQHF,TGTGCCACCAGTGGCCCTGACAGGAGGCAGCATTTT
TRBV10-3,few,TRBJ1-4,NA,CAISVREHEKLFF,TGTGCCATCAGTGTCAGGGAACATGAAAAACTGTTTTTT
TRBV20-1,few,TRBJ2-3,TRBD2,CSARDSGGAGTDTQYF,TGCAGTGCTAGAGACAGCGGGGGGGCAGGCACAGATACGCAGTATTTT
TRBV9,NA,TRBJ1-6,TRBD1,CASGGLGSPLHF,TGTGCCTCAGGGGGCCTCGGGTCACCCCTCCACTTT
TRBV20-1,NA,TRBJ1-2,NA,CSAREDREHGYTF,TGCAGTGCTAGGGAGGACAGAGAACATGGCTACACCTTC
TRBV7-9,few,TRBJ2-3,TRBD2,CASSSRRAGGSIDSIDTQYF,TGTGCCAGCAGCTCTCGTCGAGCGGGGGGATCTATCGATTCTATAGATACGCAGTATTTT
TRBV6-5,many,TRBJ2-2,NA,CASSYSGAKLLNTGELFF,TGTGCCAGCAGTTACTCGGGTGCCAAGCTGCTAAACACCGGGGAGCTGTTTTTT
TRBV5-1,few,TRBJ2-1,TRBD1,CASRPTGDSYNEQFF,TGCGCCAGCAGACCGACAGGGGACTCCTACAATGAGCAGTTCTTC
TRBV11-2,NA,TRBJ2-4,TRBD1,CASSRGTVGFGNIQYF,TGTGCCAGCAGCCGTGGGACAGTGGGGTTCGGAAACATTCAGTACTTC
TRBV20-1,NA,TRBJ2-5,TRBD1,CSARDDRGETQYF,TGCAGTGCTAGAGACGACAGGGGCGAGACCCAGTACTTC
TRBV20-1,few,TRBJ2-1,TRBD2,CSARDSLAGMAYNEQFF,TGCAGTGCTAGAGACTCCCTAGCGGGAATGGCCTACAATGAGCAGTTCTTC
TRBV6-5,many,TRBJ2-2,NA,CASSYSGVVGELFF,TGTGCCAGCAGTTACTCTGGGGTGGTCGGGGAGCTGTTTTTT
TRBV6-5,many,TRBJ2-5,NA,CASSSPPGEETQYF,TGTGCCAGCAGTTCCCCTCCGGGAGAAGAGACCCAGTACTTC
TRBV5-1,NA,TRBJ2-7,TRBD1,CASSWGDRYFTYEQYF,TGCGCCAGCAGCTGGGGGGACAGGTACTTTACCTACGAGCAGTACTTC
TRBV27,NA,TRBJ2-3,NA,CASRKSGTDTQYF,TGTGCCAGCAGGAAAAGTGGCACAGATACGCAGTATTTT
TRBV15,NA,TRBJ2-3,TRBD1,CATSYRDRDTDTQYF,TGTGCCACCAGCTACCGGGACAGGGACACAGATACGCAGTATTTT
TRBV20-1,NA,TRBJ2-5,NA,CSASSQRKTQYF,TGCAGTGCTAGTTCGCAGCGGAAGACCCAGTACTTC